These 28 T cell receptor beta chains were sequenced from one sample in a study of CD8 T cell repertoires and HIV-1 epitope variants. These receptors' antigens are unknown. Repertoires were generated with immunoSEQ multiplex PCR, while TCRdb's copy carries only in-frame clones and drops some. The table lists 1,100 or so clones, approximately 68% of them singletons. The sample taken for sequencing was cultured CD8+ T cells derived from PBMCs. The source of these receptors is a male donor with HIV.

This chain uses TRBV6-5 with TRBJ1-1, with 10 bases fitting TRBD1. The V gene end was trimmed by 2 bases and the J gene end by 3 bases; junction bases not matched to a gene: 6. The germline V gene encodes CDR1 MNHEY and CDR2 SVGAGI. The CDR3 contains 16 residues. The CDR3 spells CASSYGQGEGDTEAFF. In DNA form, the CDR3 reads TGTGCCAGCAGTTACGGACAGGGGGAGGGGGACACTGAAGCTTTCTTT.

V gene TRBV19 combines with J gene TRBJ1-5, with 7 bases aligning to TRBD1. Germline CDR1 LNHDA, CDR2 SQIVND (reference sequence). The V gene end was trimmed by 6 bases and the J gene end by 2 bases; junction bases not matched to a gene: 1. The CDR3 has 13 residues. The CDR3 protein is CASSDRGNQPQHF. CDR3 coding DNA: TGTGCCAGTAGCGACAGGGGCAATCAGCCCCAGCATTTT. Looking up the rest from reference TRBV19 and TRBJ1-5 gives the full variable domain: DGGITQSPKYLFRKEGQNVTLSCEQNLNHDAMYWYRQDPGQGLRLIYYSQIVNDFQKGDIAEGYSVSREKKESFPLTVTSAQKNPTAFYLCASSDRGNQPQHFGDGTRLSIL.

The V call is TRBV6-6, the J call TRBJ2-3, with D perhaps matching TRBD2 (6 bases). The CDR3 sequence is 14 residues long. Deletions cut 8 bases from V and 0 bases from J, with 12 bases between. CDR1 MNHNY and CDR2 SVGAGI come from the germline V gene (reference sequence). The CDR3 protein is CASARGSSTDTQYF. CDR3 sequence (DNA): TGTGCCAGCGCTCGGGGGTCTAGCACAGATACGCAGTATTTT.

The CDR3 nucleotides read TGCAGCGTCCAGATGGGACAGGGGGCGATTGAGCAGTTCTTC. Translation gives CSVQMGQGAIEQFF. The chain uses TRBV29-1 and TRBJ2-1, with 12 nucleotides matching TRBD1. Germline values: CDR1 SQVTM, CDR2 ANQGSEA. Losses at the gene ends were 6 bases for V and 9 bases for J; bases not matched to a gene: 9. The CDR3 contains 14 residues.

The chain links TRBV27 to TRBJ2-5; 8 positions match TRBD2. The germline CDR1 and CDR2 sequences are MNHEY and SMNVEV (reference sequence). The CDR3 runs 15 residues. V trimming: 6 bases; J trimming: 5 bases; junction bases outside the gene matches: 11. The CDR3 nucleotides are TGTGCCAGCAGAACGGACGGGGGGGCCGGGGAGACCCAGTACTTC. Its protein product is CASRTDGGAGETQYF.

The V gene is TRBV28, the J gene TRBJ2-7; TRBD1 or TRBD2 may be the D gene (5 bases each). V was cut by 4 bases and J by 6 bases, with 13 bases left in between. The CDR3 spans 13 residues. Germline assignment: CDR1 MDHEN and CDR2 SYDVKM. CDR3 protein: CASSYYSGAEQYF. The CDR3 nucleotides are TGTGCCAGCAGTTACTATTCCGGGGCCGAGCAGTACTTC.

The chain has TRBV9 and TRBJ2-7, with a tentative D call TRBD1 (7 bases). V was trimmed by 2 bases and J by 5 bases, leaving 14 bases between them. Germline V gene sequence: CDR1 SGDLS, CDR2 YYNGEE. The CDR3 totals 14 residues. DNA of the CDR3: TGTGCCAGCAGCGTGTCAGGGGGGATGGACGAGCAGTACTTC. Its protein is CASSVSGGMDEQYF.

The chain joins TRBV5-6 to TRBJ2-7; D perhaps matches TRBD2 (7 bases). Looked up from germline, CDR1 is SGHDT and CDR2 is YYEEEE. This CDR3 contains 14 residues. Trimming removed 7 bases at V and 2 bases at J, with 16 bases between. The CDR3 sequence: CASGGGGATYEQYF. The CDR3, as DNA: TGTGCCAGCGGCGGGGGCGGAGCCACCTACGAGCAGTACTTC.

The V and J genes are TRBV29-1 and TRBJ2-3, with D maybe TRBD2 (8 bases). V was trimmed by 0 bases and J by 6 bases, leaving 19 bases between them. Germline CDR1 and CDR2: SQVTM and ANQGSEA. CDR3 size: 16 residues. The CDR3 sequence: CSVEDGERETGDTQYF. CDR3 bases: TGCAGCGTTGAAGATGGCGAGCGGGAGACAGGGGATACGCAGTATTTT.

This rearrangement joins TRBV7-8 to TRBJ2-4; D might be TRBD2 (6 bases). Per the germline V gene, CDR1 is SGHVS and CDR2 is FQNEAQ. CDR3 size: 12 residues. Trimming pared 11 bases from V and 5 bases from J, leaving 13 bases between. The CDR3 sequence is CALGEDQNIQYF. The CDR3 DNA follows: TGTGCCTTGGGGGAGGACCAAAACATTCAGTACTTC.

V usage is TRBV28 and J usage is TRBJ1-1; D gene unclear. CDR1 and CDR2 (germline): MDHEN, SYDVKM. CDR3 size: 15 residues. V gave up 1 base and J gave up 1 base, with 10 bases separating them. CDR3 bases: TGTGCCAGCAGTTTATTTCCGGGCACGAACACTGAAGCTTTCTTT. Amino acids: CASSLFPGTNTEAFF.

The chain uses TRBV29-1 and TRBJ2-3, with D hard to call. The CDR3 covers 19 residues. Trimming cost V 4 bases and J 0 bases, with 26 bases left between them. CDR1 SQVTM and CDR2 ANQGSEA come from the germline V gene. CDR3 coding DNA: TGCAGCGTTGTTCTGTTCGCCCCCCCCTCCCTTTCTAGCACAGATACGCAGTATTTT. This gives the protein CSVVLFAPPSLSSTDTQYF.

The J gene is TRBJ2-7, the V gene TRBV27; D tentatively fits TRBD1 or TRBD2 (5 bases each). This CDR3 spans 16 amino acids. V was trimmed by 0 bases and J by 0 bases, leaving 12 bases between them. The germline CDR1 and CDR2 sequences are MNHEY and SMNVEV (reference sequence). CDR3 region: CASSLSVGTYSYEQYF. As DNA, the CDR3 is TGTGCCAGCAGTTTATCGGTTGGGACGTACTCCTACGAGCAGTACTTC.

This rearrangement joins TRBV7-2 to TRBJ2-7; possible D gene TRBD2, 5 bases. In germline, CDR1 is SGHTA, CDR2 FQGNSA. Trimming pared 1 base from V and 2 bases from J, leaving 9 bases between. This CDR3 spans 14 amino acids. The CDR3 spells CASSLGTGAYEQYF. The CDR3 region has the DNA TGTGCCAGCAGCTTAGGTACCGGGGCCTACGAGCAGTACTTC.

V is TRBV15 and J is TRBJ1-2; D not certain. V was clipped by 5 bases and J by 8 bases, with 15 bases between them. The CDR3 totals 13 residues. Germline V CDR1 and CDR2: LNHNV, YYDKDF (reference sequence). In DNA form, the CDR3 reads TGTGCCACCAGCCCACGATTGCTGGGCGGCTACACCTTC. It codes for CATSPRLLGGYTF. Full variable domain (outside the CDR3, taken from reference TRBV15 and TRBJ1-2): DAMVIQNPRYQVTQFGKPVTLSCSQTLNHNVMYWYQQKSSQAPKLLFHYYDKDFNNEADTPDNFQSRRPNTSFCFLDIRSPGLGDTAMYLCATSPRLLGGYTFGSGTRLTVV.

The rearrangement joins TRBV4-1 to TRBJ1-2; D is perhaps TRBD1 (6 bases). CDR3 length equals 15 residues. V was cut by 3 bases and J by 6 bases, with 17 bases left in between. Germline V gives CDR1 MGHRA, CDR2 YSYEKL. For the CDR3, the DNA is TGCGCCAGCAGCCAGGCCCCGACAGGTGTAGATGGCTACACCTTC. It translates to CASSQAPTGVDGYTF.

The chain carries TRBV7-4 and TRBJ2-7; 7 nucleotides line up with TRBD1. Unmatched junction bases numbered 9, after V lost 3 bases and J lost 7 bases. CDR1 is SGHVT, CDR2 SQSDAQ, per germline. The CDR3 loop spans 14 amino acids. The CDR3 nucleotides read TGTGCCAGCAGCTTGGGACAGTACCTTCGTGAGCAGTACTTC. Encoded protein: CASSLGQYLREQYF.

The chain carries TRBV27 and TRBJ2-5, with 13 positions matching TRBD2. The junction had 10 bases not matched to a gene; V was cut back by 1 base and J by 5 bases. Germline assignment: CDR1 MNHEY and CDR2 SMNVEV (reference sequence). The CDR3 length is 18 residues. CDR3 loop: CASSLWWTSGRGGETQYF. Here the CDR3 DNA reads TGTGCCAGCAGTTTATGGTGGACTAGCGGGAGAGGAGGCGAGACCCAGTACTTC.

The V call is TRBV5-4, the J call TRBJ2-1; D not certain. Trimming left V 4 bases short and J 0 bases short, with 5 bases between. The CDR3 is 13 residues long. Germline CDR1 SGHNT, CDR2 YYREEE (reference sequence). This chain's CDR3 is CASSGSSYNEQFF. The CDR3 DNA sequence: TGTGCCAGCAGCGGTAGCTCCTACAATGAGCAGTTCTTC.

The V gene is TRBV5-5, the J gene TRBJ2-7; D is unclear. The CDR3 spans 14 residues. V was shortened by 1 base and J by 3 bases, with 11 bases between the two germline ends. Germline CDR1 is SGHKS and CDR2 is YYEKEE (reference sequence). CDR3 DNA: TGTGCCAGCAGCTTGCAACAAACCTACTACGAGCAGTACTTC. This translates into CASSLQQTYYEQYF. Variable domain in full (rest from reference TRBV5-5 and TRBJ2-7): DAGVTQSPTHLIKTRGQQVTLRCSPISGHKSVSWYQQVLGQGPQFIFQYYEKEERGRGNFPDRFSARQFPNYSSELNVNALLLGDSALYLCASSLQQTYYEQYFGPGTRLTVT.

This chain joins TRBV21-1 and TRBJ1-2. TRBV21-1 counts as a pseudogene. This CDR3 contains 16 residues. The CDR3 DNA follows: TGTGCCAGCAGCAAAGCCCCGGGTGAAGTTCCGAATGGCTACACCTTC. Encoded protein: CASSKAPGEVPNGYTF.

This clone was recorded only once. This chain uses TRBV6-4 with TRBJ2-3; no firm D call. The germline V gene encodes CDR1 MRHNA and CDR2 SNTAGT. V was shortened by 0 bases and J by 2 bases, with 12 bases between the two germline ends. The length of the CDR3 is 16 residues. CDR3 sequence (DNA): TGTGCCAGCAGTGACTCTCTGAGTCTCACCACAGATACGCAGTATTTT. This gives the protein CASSDSLSLTTDTQYF.

The chain couples TRBV7-8 to TRBJ2-7, with 11 bases that match TRBD1. This CDR3 comprises 14 residues. V gave up 3 bases and J gave up 5 bases; unmatched junction bases: 3. Germline values: CDR1 SGHVS, CDR2 FQNEAQ. The CDR3: CASSLRTGGDEQYF. Here the CDR3 DNA reads TGTGCCAGCAGCTTGCGGACAGGGGGCGACGAGCAGTACTTC.

This chain uses TRBV28 with TRBJ2-1; TRBD2 agrees at 7 bases. Germline assignment: CDR1 MDHEN and CDR2 SYDVKM. CDR3 size: 15 residues. The trim removed 5 bases at V and 8 bases at J, leaving 12 bases unmatched. The CDR3 is CASSVSGILFHEQFF. The CDR3 nucleotides read TGTGCCAGCAGTGTGAGCGGGATCCTTTTCCATGAGCAGTTCTTC.

V usage is TRBV14 and J usage is TRBJ1-6; TRBD1 aligns across 9 bases. Germline V gene data show CDR1 as SGHDN and CDR2 as FVKESK. CDR3 length: 14 amino acids. V lost 0 bases to trimming and J lost 13 bases; unmatched junction nucleotides: 4. The CDR3 DNA reads TGTGCCAGCAGCCAAGATACAGGGGGCTGGCCCCTCCACTTT. Protein sequence: CASSQDTGGWPLHF.

Only a few counts were recorded for this clone. This sequence joins TRBV7-9 and TRBJ1-2, with D perhaps TRBD1 (5 bases). The CDR3 totals 12 residues. CDR1 is SEHNR, CDR2 FQNEAQ, per germline (reference sequence). V gave up 10 bases and J gave up 1 base, with 10 bases separating them. The CDR3 region is CAIPTVNYGYTF. The DNA for the CDR3 is TGTGCCATCCCGACAGTTAACTATGGCTACACCTTC. The entire variable domain, with the rest obtained from reference TRBV7-9 and TRBJ1-2, is as follows: DTGVSQNPRHKITKRGQNVTFRCDPISEHNRLYWYRQTLGQGPEFLTYFQNEAQLEKSRLLSDRFSAERPKGSFSTLEIQRTEQGDSAMYLCAIPTVNYGYTFGSGTRLTVV.

The chain has TRBV2 and TRBJ2-7; 14 nucleotides line up with TRBD2. J was trimmed by 6 bases and V by 5 bases; bases with no gene match: 12. The germline gives CDR1 SNHLY, CDR2 FYNNEI. CDR3 length equals 17 residues. CDR3 residues: CASSTGLAGVGASEQYF. The CDR3 DNA is TGTGCCAGCAGTACGGGACTAGCGGGAGTGGGCGCCTCCGAGCAGTACTTC.

This clone was counted a few times. The chain links TRBV9 to TRBJ2-7; the D gene is possibly TRBD1 (5 bases). CDR1 is SGDLS, CDR2 YYNGEE, per germline. The CDR3 has 15 amino acids. V was clipped by 0 bases and J by 2 bases, with 12 bases between them. The CDR3 is CASSVGAGPAYEQYF. The CDR3 nucleotides read TGTGCCAGCAGCGTAGGGGCAGGGCCGGCCTACGAGCAGTACTTC. Variable domain in full (rest from reference TRBV9 and TRBJ2-7): DSGVTQTPKHLITATGQRVTLRCSPRSGDLSVYWYQQSLDQGLQFLIQYYNGEERAKGNILERFSAQQFPDLHSELNLSSLELGDSALYFCASSVGAGPAYEQYFGPGTRLTVT.